Below are 14 T cell receptor beta chains sequenced from a single sample in a study of T cell clusters in autoimmune cytopenias. Each sample's input was 250 to 300 ng genomic DNA, some 34,000 genome equivalents. Multiplex touch-down PCR amplified TRB using TRB-A and TRB-B pools in one tube. TCRdb reworked the multiplex PCR reads into one entry per CDR3 protein, no DNA. The sample has approximately 8,000 distinct CDR3 sequences; the top ten hold under 25%. The material sequenced was peripheral blood. The receptors were sampled from a human donor with an autoimmune cytopenia or autoimmune hepatitis (not recorded which).

The V and J genes are TRBV7-9 and TRBJ2-5; TCRdb calls TRBD1, which cannot be checked without DNA. There are 14 residues in the CDR3. CDR1 and CDR2 (germline): SEHNR, FQNEAQ (reference sequence). CDR3 loop: CASSLGFGDNEQYF.

Its frequency marks this clonotype as medium-sized. CDR3 in amino acids: CASRPGLAGGDEQFF. The chain has TRBV6-6 and TRBJ2-1; the D call from TCRdb, TRBD2, cannot be confirmed without DNA. This CDR3 is 15 amino acids long. Germline V gene data show CDR1 as MNHNY and CDR2 as SVGAGI (reference sequence).

The chain recombines TRBV6-6 with TRBJ2-5; TCRdb's D gene call, TRBD1, goes unchecked for lack of DNA. Germline V gene sequence: CDR1 MNHNY, CDR2 SVGAGI (reference sequence). This CDR3 spans 14 amino acids. CDR3 amino acids: CASSGTGQQETQYF.

Frequency places this clonotype as medium-sized (0.01 to 0.1%). The V and J genes are TRBV20-1 and TRBJ1-2; with no DNA, the TCRdb D assignment of TRBD1 cannot be verified. The germline V gene has CDR1 DFQATT and CDR2 SNEGSKA (reference sequence). The CDR3 contains 12 residues. Here the CDR3 reads CRALGGNYGYTF.

The chain employs TRBV6-6 and TRBJ2-2; TCRdb calls TRBD1, which cannot be checked without DNA. Germline assignment: CDR1 MNHNY and CDR2 SVGAGI (reference sequence). The CDR3 has 16 amino acids. CDR3 amino acids: CASSYPSGVGTGELFF.

The chain employs TRBV9 and TRBJ1-4; the D gene TCRdb calls, TRBD1, cannot be checked with no DNA. Germline CDR1 is SGDLS and CDR2 is YYNGEE. The CDR3 is 16 amino acids. This CDR3 is CASSVGSAGRGEKLFF.

The gene calls are TRBV12-3 or TRBV12-4 and TRBJ1-2; TCRdb outputs TRBD1, but without DNA this stays unchecked. This CDR3 has 15 residues. CDR3 sequence: CASSLAGQGGYGYTF.

This clonotype ranks as medium-sized in terms of frequency. The chain has TRBV7-6 and TRBJ2-1; TCRdb returns TRBD1, unconfirmable since there is no DNA. The CDR3 spans 13 residues. CDR1 and CDR2 from the germline V gene are SGHVS and FNYEAQ. CDR3 loop: CASSPVGRNEQFF.

This chain joins TRBV5-5 and TRBJ2-1. The CDR3 sequence is 16 residues long. The V gene's germline CDR1 is SGHKS and CDR2 YYEKEE (reference sequence). This CDR3 is CASSLVFPNTYNEQFF.

In terms of frequency, this clonotype is medium-sized. This chain uses TRBV30 with TRBJ2-7; TCRdb's assignment of TRBD1 cannot be checked, as there is no DNA. Germline V gives CDR1 GTSNPN, CDR2 SVGIG (reference sequence). CDR3 length: 12 amino acids. CDR3 sequence reads: CAWSEPGYEQYF.

This clonotype is called medium-sized (0.01 to 0.1%) based on its frequency. V gene TRBV30 combines with J gene TRBJ2-2; TCRdb outputs TRBD1, but without DNA this stays unchecked. The CDR3 has 15 amino acids. Germline lookup yields CDR1 GTSNPN and CDR2 SVGIG (reference sequence). The CDR3 sequence: CAWSRRGRGAGELFF.

By frequency, this clonotype registers medium-sized. V usage is TRBV5-6 and J usage is TRBJ1-2. CDR3 length equals 14 residues. From germline, CDR1 is SGHDT and CDR2 YYEEEE. The CDR3 sequence: CASSPSLFHYGYTF. Using reference TRBV5-6 and TRBJ1-2 for the parts outside the CDR3, the full variable domain is DAGVTQSPTHLIKTRGQQVTLRCSPKSGHDTVSWYQQALGQGPQFIFQYYEEEERQRGNFPDRFSGHQFPNYSSELNVNALLLGDSALYLCASSPSLFHYGYTFGSGTRLTVV.

Considering frequency, this clonotype is medium-sized. J is TRBJ2-1 and V is TRBV6-6; there is no DNA to check the TCRdb D call of TRBD2. CDR3 length equals 15 residues. Germline CDR1 reads MNHNY; CDR2 reads SVGAGI (reference sequence). The CDR3 region is CASSQRESARSEQFF.

The chain has TRBV27 and TRBJ1-5; TCRdb's D call, TRBD1, is unchecked because there is no DNA. This CDR3 has 17 residues. Germline loops: CDR1 MNHEY, CDR2 SMNVEV (reference sequence). The CDR3 sequence is CASRPTGQGMANQPQHF.